The 12 T cell receptor beta chains listed next were all sequenced from one sample in a study of T cells in women clearing cervical HPV infection. Here immunoSEQ multiplex PCR was the method, and the copy in TCRdb shows in-frame clones only, minus some. Its table records under 40,000 clones. The sample consisted of blood buffy coat. All receptors come from a woman aged 18 to 69 with a cervical HPV16 infection that either progressed to CIN3+ or cleared (not recorded which).

Note on this clone: Sequencing ends 3 residues short of the CDR3 end; the germline J gene provides the rest. This rearrangement joins TRBV7-7 to TRBJ2-1; TRBD1 is a possible D gene (6 bases). The CDR3 consists of 13 residues. Germline V gene lookup returns CDR1 SSHAT and CDR2 FNYEAQ (reference sequence). Trimming left V 6 bases short and J 9 bases short, with 15 bases between. The CDR3 is CASSQNRDGEQFF. Partial CDR3 DNA: TGTGCCAGCAGTCAGAACAGGGATGGTGAG.

Remarks on this clone: The observed sequence ends 3 residues before the CDR3 terminus, with the missing tail filled in from the germline J gene. V and J are TRBV19 and TRBJ2-1; 9 bases agree with TRBD2. Germline V gene lookup returns CDR1 LNHDA and CDR2 SQIVND (reference sequence). V was clipped by 0 bases and J by 2 bases; unmatched bases: 5. The CDR3 contains 17 residues. This CDR3 reads CASSIDLASGTYNEQFF. The CDR3 DNA, read in part, is TGTGCCAGTAGTATAGATCTTGCTAGCGGGACCTACAATGAG. The variable domain in full, with the rest retrieved from reference TRBV19 and TRBJ2-1, is DGGITQSPKYLFRKEGQNVTLSCEQNLNHDAMYWYRQDPGQGLRLIYYSQIVNDFQKGDIAEGYSVSREKKESFPLTVTSAQKNPTAFYLCASSIDLASGTYNEQFFGPGTRLTVL.

In the case of this clone: The read is 3 residues too short to cover the CDR3 end, so that end is filled in from the germline J gene. The chain combines TRBV5-1 with TRBJ2-5, with 12 positions matching TRBD1. The V gene end was trimmed by 3 bases and the J gene end by 4 bases; junction bases not matched to a gene: 4. The CDR3 has 15 amino acids. Germline values: CDR1 SGHRS, CDR2 YFSETQ. This CDR3 is CASSWGTGGLETQYF. CDR3 DNA (partial): TGCGCCAGCAGCTGGGGGACAGGGGGCTTAGAGACC.

A remark on this clone: The read is 3 residues too short to cover the CDR3 end, so that end is filled in from the germline J gene. The gene calls are TRBV7-2 and TRBJ1-1; the D is unclear. CDR3 size: 12 residues. Germline V gene data show CDR1 as SGHTA and CDR2 as FQGNSA. Trimming removed 0 bases at V and 7 bases at J, with 6 bases between. CDR3 protein: CASSLAFVEAFF. CDR3 DNA (partial): TGTGCCAGCAGCTTAGCCTTCGTTGAA. The variable domain in full, completed from reference TRBV7-2 and TRBJ1-1, reads GAGVSQSPSNKVTEKGKDVELRCDPISGHTALYWYRQSLGQGLEFLIYFQGNSAPDKSGLPSDRFSAERTGGSVSTLTIQRTQQEDSAVYLCASSLAFVEAFFGQGTRLTVV.

As to this clone: The CDR3 is cut off 3 residues early in the read; its end comes from the germline J gene. The chain joins TRBV19 to TRBJ2-1; D is unresolved. Germline assignment: CDR1 LNHDA and CDR2 SQIVND (reference sequence). This CDR3 region has 14 residues. Trimming removed 1 base from V and 6 bases from J, with 10 bases in between. The CDR3 bases that were read are TGTGCCAGTAGTATAGGGCCGCAGAGCAATGAG. It specifies CASSIGPQSNE. The entire CDR3 protein is CASSIGPQSNEQFF.

As concerns this clone: The CDR3 end falls 3 residues outside the read, so it is completed with the germline J gene. The chain joins TRBV11-2 to TRBJ2-5; the D is unclear. The germline V gene has CDR1 SGHAT and CDR2 FQNNGV. The CDR3 totals 14 residues. Trimming stripped 0 bases from V and 5 bases from J, with 10 bases between. The sequenced part of the CDR3 DNA is TGTGCCAGCAGCTTAGATAAGGTGTGGGAGACC. Translation: CASSLDKVWET. The full CDR3 sequence reads CASSLDKVWETQYF.

As concerns this clone: The sequenced fragment ends 3 residues before the CDR3 boundary, so the rest is inferred from the germline J gene. The V call is TRBV5-1, the J call TRBJ1-3, with D tentatively TRBD1 (6 bases). The V end lost 0 bases, the J end lost 4 bases, and 11 bases lay between the germline ends. The CDR3 loop spans 15 amino acids. Germline assignment: CDR1 SGHRS and CDR2 YFSETQ. CDR3 DNA (partial): TGCGCCAGCAGCTTGGACAGGGATAGCGGAAACACC. Translating it yields CASSLDRDSGNT. From start to end, the CDR3 is CASSLDRDSGNTIYF.

As regards this clone: Coverage ceases 3 residues before the CDR3 finishes, and the germline J gene fills in the end. This sequence joins TRBV20-1 and TRBJ1-1; D is possibly TRBD1 (6 bases). Trimming shortened V by 1 base and J by 4 bases, and 10 bases separated the two germline ends. This CDR3 has 13 residues. CDR1 is DFQATT, CDR2 SNEGSKA, per germline (reference sequence). Here the CDR3 reads CSARGGGGTEAFF. The part of the CDR3 DNA that was read is TGCAGTGCTAGAGGGGGAGGGGGCACTGAA.

Details on this clone: The CDR3 extends 3 residues past the end of the read, so its final part is completed from the germline J gene. The chain has TRBV20-1 and TRBJ2-1; 8 bases agree with TRBD1. This CDR3 has 16 residues. Unmatched junction bases numbered 13, after V lost 5 bases and J lost 4 bases. Germline CDR1 DFQATT, CDR2 SNEGSKA (reference sequence). The CDR3 bases that were read are TGCAGTGCTTCCCCAGGGACAGGCCACTTTTACAATGAG. It is translated as CSASPGTGHFYNE. The entire CDR3 reads CSASPGTGHFYNEQFF.

As for this clone: The read falls 3 residues short of the CDR3 end, and the missing part is taken from the germline J gene. This chain connects TRBV6-1 to TRBJ1-1; weak D call: TRBD1 (5 bases). This CDR3 contains 13 residues. Germline V lookup: CDR1 MNHNS, CDR2 SASEGT. The sequenced CDR3 bases are TGTGCCAGCAGTGAACCCCCCCCCGGGGGG. This sequence encodes CASSEPPPGG. The full CDR3 protein is CASSEPPPGGAFF.

On this clone itself: Read sequence stops 3 residues before the CDR3 end, and the germline J gene provides the missing end. The chain couples TRBV12-3 or TRBV12-4 to TRBJ2-7, with D tentatively TRBD2 (6 bases). The length of the CDR3 is 11 residues. The V end lost 3 bases, the J end lost 6 bases, and 6 bases lay between the germline ends. CDR3 bases read: TGTGCCAGCAGTTTGGGGGGCGAG. This gives the protein CASSLGGE. The full CDR3 protein is CASSLGGEQYF.

On this clone: The read terminates 3 residues ahead of where the CDR3 ends, so the germline J gene completes it. This chain links TRBV7-9 with TRBJ1-2; 8 bases fit TRBD1. Germline lookup yields CDR1 SEHNR and CDR2 FQNEAQ (reference sequence). This CDR3 comprises 14 residues. The sequenced CDR3 bases are TGTGCCAGCAGCTTAAGGGCACAGGGGGACGAC. Residues: CASSLRAQGDD. The whole CDR3 is CASSLRAQGDDYTF.